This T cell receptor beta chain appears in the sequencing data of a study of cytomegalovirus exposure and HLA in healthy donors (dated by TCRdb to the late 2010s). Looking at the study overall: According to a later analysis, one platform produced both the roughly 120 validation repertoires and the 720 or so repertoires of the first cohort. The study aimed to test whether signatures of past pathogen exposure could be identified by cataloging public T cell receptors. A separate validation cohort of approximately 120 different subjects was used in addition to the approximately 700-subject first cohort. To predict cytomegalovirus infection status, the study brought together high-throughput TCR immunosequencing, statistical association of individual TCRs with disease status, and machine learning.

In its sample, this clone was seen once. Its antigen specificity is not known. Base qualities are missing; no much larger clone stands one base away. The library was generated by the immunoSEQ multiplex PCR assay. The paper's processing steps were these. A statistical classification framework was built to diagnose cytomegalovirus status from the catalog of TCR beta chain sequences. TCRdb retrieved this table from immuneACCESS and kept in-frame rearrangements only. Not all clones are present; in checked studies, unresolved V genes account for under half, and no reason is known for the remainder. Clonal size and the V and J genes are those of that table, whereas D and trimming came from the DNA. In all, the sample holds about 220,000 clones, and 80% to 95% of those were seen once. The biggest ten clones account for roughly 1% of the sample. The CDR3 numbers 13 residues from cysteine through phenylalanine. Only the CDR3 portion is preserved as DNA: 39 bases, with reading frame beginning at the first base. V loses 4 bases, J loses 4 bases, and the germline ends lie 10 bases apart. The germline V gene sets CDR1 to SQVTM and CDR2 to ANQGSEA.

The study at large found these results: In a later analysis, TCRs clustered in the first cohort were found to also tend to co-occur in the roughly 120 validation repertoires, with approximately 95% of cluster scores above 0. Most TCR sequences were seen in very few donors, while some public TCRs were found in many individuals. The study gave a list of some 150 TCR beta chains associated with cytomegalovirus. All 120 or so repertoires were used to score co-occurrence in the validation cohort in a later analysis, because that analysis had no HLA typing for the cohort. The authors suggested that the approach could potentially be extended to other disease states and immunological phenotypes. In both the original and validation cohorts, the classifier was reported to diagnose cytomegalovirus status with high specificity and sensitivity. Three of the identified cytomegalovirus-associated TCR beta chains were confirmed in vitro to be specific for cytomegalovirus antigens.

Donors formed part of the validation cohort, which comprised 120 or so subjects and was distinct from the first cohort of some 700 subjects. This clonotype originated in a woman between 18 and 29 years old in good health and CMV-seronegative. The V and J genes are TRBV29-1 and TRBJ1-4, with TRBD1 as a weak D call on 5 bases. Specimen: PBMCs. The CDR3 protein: CSVVMGGNEKLFF. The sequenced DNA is TGCAGCGTTGTGATGGGGGGTAATGAAAAACTGTTTTTT.